One and the same sample provided the 13 T cell receptor beta chains below, sequenced in a study of shared clonotypes between healthy human individuals. The data were produced by immunoSEQ multiplex PCR, yet TCRdb's version contains in-frame clones alone and is incomplete. Counted here are about 2.2 million clones, 90% to 95% occurring once; the ten biggest clones make up 1.5% to 2%. Terminally differentiated effector memory CD45RA+ cells were excluded by CCR7 positive selection of CD45RO-negative cells. The specimen sequenced was naive CD8+ T cells from PBMCs. The receptors originated from a man in his late teens or twenties in good health. Some clones in this sample may be carry-over from other donors' samples.

The chain employs TRBV2 and TRBJ2-3; D is unclear. V was pared by 3 bases and J by 2 bases, with 12 bases between. The length of the CDR3 is 15 residues. CDR1 and CDR2 (germline): SNHLY, FYNNEI. The DNA of the CDR3 is TGTGCCAGCAGTGAGAGAGGCAGCCCCACAGATACGCAGTATTTT. Amino acids: CASSERGSPTDTQYF.

The chain is built from TRBV10-3 and TRBJ2-3; the D gene is possibly TRBD1 (6 bases). Trimming shortened V by 4 bases and J by 2 bases, and 22 bases separated the two germline ends. Germline V gives CDR1 ENHRY, CDR2 SYGVKD. The CDR3 loop spans 18 amino acids. CDR3 DNA: TGTGCCATCAGTGGGGGGCAGAGGGCAGAGAGGCCCACAGATACGCAGTATTTT. Translated, it gives CAISGGQRAERPTDTQYF.

This chain links TRBV27 with TRBJ2-7; D ambiguous. V lost 0 bases and J 2 bases, leaving 11 bases between the germline ends. Per germline, CDR1 MNHEY and CDR2 SMNVEV (reference sequence). There are 15 residues in the CDR3. Here the CDR3 reads CASSLSVRSTYEQYF. The DNA of the CDR3 is TGTGCCAGCAGTTTATCGGTGCGGAGTACCTACGAGCAGTACTTC.

A single count supports this clone. J is TRBJ2-7 and V is TRBV30; TRBD2 aligns across 7 bases. Germline V gene data show CDR1 as GTSNPN and CDR2 as SVGIG (reference sequence). The J segment lost 3 bases and the V segment lost 5 bases, leaving 10 bases of the junction unmatched. The CDR3 has 14 amino acids. The CDR3 sequence is CAWGGGSNHYEQYF. CDR3 DNA sequence: TGTGCCTGGGGCGGCGGGAGTAACCACTACGAGCAGTACTTC.

The chain is built from TRBV5-6 and TRBJ2-1, with 9 bases fitting TRBD1. CDR3 length equals 15 residues. CDR1 is SGHDT and CDR2 is YYEEEE in the germline V gene. Trimming took 0 bases from V and 8 from J; bases not matched to a gene: 6. The CDR3 bases are TGTGCCAGCAGCTTGGACAGGGGGCTCGGTTATGAGCAGTTCTTC. Translation: CASSLDRGLGYEQFF.

V and J are TRBV11-1 and TRBJ2-1; no clear D. The CDR3 sequence is 12 residues long. The V end lost 6 bases, the J end lost 7 bases, and 10 bases lay between the germline ends. Germline V lookup: CDR1 SGHAT, CDR2 FQDESV (reference sequence). The CDR3 loop reads CASRPVGNEQFF. DNA of the CDR3: TGTGCCAGCAGACCTGTGGGTAATGAGCAGTTCTTC.

The chain has TRBV6-1 and TRBJ1-4; D unresolved. Trimming removed 4 bases at V and 5 bases at J, with 20 bases between. Germline CDR1 and CDR2: MNHNS and SASEGT. This CDR3 is 17 amino acids long. The CDR3 protein is CASSVPGLAAANEKLFF. In DNA form, the CDR3 reads TGTGCCAGCAGTGTACCCGGTTTGGCGGCAGCAAATGAAAAACTGTTTTTT.

CDR3 in DNA: TGTGCCAGCCAAGCCGGGGCAAGGCGAACTTCGTACTATGGCTACACCTTC. Translating gives CASQAGARRTSYYGYTF. The chain recombines TRBV19 with TRBJ1-2, with D possibly being TRBD1 (5 bases). V lost 9 bases to trimming and J lost 3 bases, with 26 bases between them. CDR1 and CDR2 (germline): LNHDA, SQIVND (reference sequence). The CDR3 consists of 17 residues.

This clone has just one count. The chain links TRBV2 to TRBJ1-4; D remains unclear. Germline V gives CDR1 SNHLY, CDR2 FYNNEI. The CDR3 runs 15 residues. V was shortened by 7 bases and J by 5 bases, with 17 bases between the two germline ends. As DNA, the CDR3 is TGTGCCAGCAAAATTTCATGGGATCTCAATGAAAAACTGTTTTTT. Amino acids: CASKISWDLNEKLFF.

The rearrangement uses TRBV10-2 and TRBJ1-1; no reliable D call. Trimming removed 2 bases at V and 5 bases at J, with 12 bases between. The CDR3 consists of 14 residues. CDR1 and CDR2 (germline): WSHSY, SAAADI. The CDR3 bases are TGCGCCAGCAGTGAGAATGGGGAGAAGACTGAAGCTTTCTTT. This gives the protein CASSENGEKTEAFF.

V and J are TRBV27 and TRBJ1-1; D gene unclear. Germline V lookup: CDR1 MNHEY, CDR2 SMNVEV (reference sequence). The CDR3 loop spans 15 amino acids. V gave up 5 bases and J gave up 1 base, with 14 bases separating them. This CDR3 reads CASSLRFAPNTEAFF. CDR3 in DNA: TGTGCCAGCAGTCTACGATTCGCCCCGAACACTGAAGCTTTCTTT.

In the case of this clone: Within the sample, other DNA sequences also encode this same CDR3. The V and J genes are TRBV29-1 and TRBJ1-1; D gene unclear. The ends were cut back, 3 bases at V and 0 bases at J, with 5 bases in the middle. The V gene's germline CDR1 is SQVTM and CDR2 ANQGSEA. CDR3 length: 12 residues. The CDR3 reads CSVDGLNTEAFF. The CDR3 nucleotides are TGCAGCGTTGACGGACTGAACACTGAAGCTTTCTTT. Full variable domain (rest looked up from reference TRBV29-1 and TRBJ1-1): SAVISQKPSRDICQRGTSLTIQCQVDSQVTMMFWYRQQPGQSLTLIATANQGSEATYESGFVIDKFPISRPNLTFSTLTVSNMSPEDSSIYLCSVDGLNTEAFFGQGTRLTVV.

The chain joins TRBV19 to TRBJ2-1, with D maybe TRBD1 (6 bases). The V end lost 5 bases, the J end lost 4 bases, and 12 bases lay between the germline ends. The CDR3 is 14 residues long. Per germline, CDR1 LNHDA and CDR2 SQIVND (reference sequence). In DNA form, the CDR3 reads TGTGCCAGTAGTCTGAAGGACAGTTACAATGAGCAGTTCTTC. It specifies CASSLKDSYNEQFF.